This TCR beta chain appears in the sequencing data of a study of identical twins. This clonotype was counted at least ten times. Antigen: not known. Each CDR3 protein gets one entry after TCRdb re-called the 5' RACE reads with MiXCR. Of 500,000 or so distinct CDR3 sequences in the sample, roughly a fifth are singletons; the top ten hold roughly 0.91%. Study-level points and caveats: The analysis was cross-sectional rather than longitudinal within donors.

This CDR3 region has 13 residues. V dropped 6 bases and J dropped 0 bases, with 9 bases sitting between them. The data were also submitted as part of a second study, on T cells expressing NK-cell markers. From that paper: Alpha-beta TCR T cells were the sole sorting target in several experiments, owing to an anti-gamma-delta TCR antibody.

The genes are TRBV12-3 or TRBV12-4 and TRBJ2-7; perhaps TRBD2 as D (5 bases). Sequencing was performed on CD4+ T cells sorted from blood. The sequence derives from a young woman in good health. CDR3 residues: CASRTGNSYEQYF. CDR3 bases: TGTGCCAGCAGGACGGGGAACTCCTACGAGCAGTACTTC.